The rows below give T cell receptor beta chains drawn from one sample of a study of blood T cell repertoires in COVID-19. This table comes from immunoSEQ multiplex PCR, and its TCRdb copy is limited to in-frame clones, with some not included. The top ten hold around 3.4% of the sample, which has around 130,000 clones, over 75% seen once. The source material was peripheral blood. The receptor source for this set is a woman aged 55-75 years with acute or convalescent COVID-19. CDR3s include the opening cysteine and the closing phenylalanine or tryptophan. Each record gives: J gene, clone size, D gene, V gene, CDR3 protein, CDR3 DNA. D genes are given only for firm matches. Not every row has a clone size; where given, it reads once, few, many or a size class.

>TRBJ1-3|.|.|TRBV10-3
CAIASSGNTIYF
TGTGCCATCGCCAGCTCTGGAAACACCATATATTTT
>TRBJ2-3|.|TRBD1|TRBV27
CASSDRGFTSTDTQYF
TGTGCCAGCAGTGACAGGGGGTTTACTAGCACAGATACGCAGTATTTT
>TRBJ1-5|.|.|TRBV11-2
CASSLYGSNQPQHF
TGTGCCAGCAGCTTATACGGGAGCAATCAGCCCCAGCATTTT
>TRBJ2-5|.|TRBD2|TRBV30
CAWTSSWTSGTTETQYF
TGTGCCTGGACCTCGTCGTGGACTAGCGGGACTACGGAGACCCAGTACTTC
>TRBJ1-2|.|.|TRBV27
CASRTTGNYGYTF
TGTGCCAGCAGAACAACAGGGAACTATGGCTACACCTTC
>TRBJ1-5|.|.|TRBV9
CASSKNRSGQPQHF
TGTGCCAGCAGCAAGAATAGGTCGGGTCAGCCCCAGCATTTT
>TRBJ1-2|.|.|TRBV20-1
CSASQDRPNYGYTF
TGCAGTGCTAGTCAGGACAGACCTAACTATGGCTACACCTTC
>TRBJ1-2|.|.|TRBV19
CASRSATGQGYTF
TGTGCCAGTAGATCAGCCACAGGGCAGGGCTACACCTTC
>TRBJ1-3|.|TRBD1|TRBV7-9
CASSQAGTGGNTIYF
TGTGCCAGCAGCCAGGCGGGGACAGGAGGAAACACCATATATTTT
>TRBJ2-1|.|TRBD1|TRBV5-1
CASSPPDRVGNEQFF
TGCGCCAGCAGCCCTCCGGACAGGGTTGGTAATGAGCAGTTCTTC
>TRBJ1-2|.|.|TRBV7-9
CASTDPSGGNGYTF
TGTGCCAGCACCGATCCCAGTGGGGGGAATGGCTACACCTTC
>TRBJ2-1|.|TRBD2|TRBV7-2
CASSSGGRGNEQFF
TGTGCCAGCAGCTCGGGCGGGAGGGGCAATGAGCAGTTCTTC
>TRBJ1-1|.|.|TRBV7-9
CASSIDSSYEAFF
TGTGCCAGCTCCATCGACAGTAGCTATGAAGCTTTCTTT
>TRBJ1-2|.|.|TRBV5-5
CASSLASTGSHGYTF
TGTGCCAGCAGCTTGGCCTCTACAGGGAGCCATGGCTACACCTTC
>TRBJ2-7|.|.|TRBV12-3/TRBV12-4
CASRSGLHYEQYF
TGTGCCAGCAGATCGGGACTGCATTACGAGCAGTACTTC
>TRBJ2-1|.|TRBD2|TRBV4-2
CASSQGTSGVLNEQFF
TGTGCCAGCAGCCAAGGGACTAGCGGGGTACTTAATGAGCAGTTCTTC
>TRBJ2-1|.|TRBD2|TRBV19
CASSPGTSGYNEQFF
TGTGCCAGTAGTCCCGGGACTAGCGGGTACAATGAGCAGTTCTTC
>TRBJ2-1|.|TRBD2|TRBV3-1/TRBV3-2
CASNPGLAYNEQFF
TGTGCCAGCAACCCGGGACTAGCTTACAATGAGCAGTTCTTC
>TRBJ1-2|.|TRBD1|TRBV7-6
CASSPRQGKFYGYTF
TGTGCCAGCAGCCCTCGACAGGGGAAGTTCTATGGCTACACCTTC
>TRBJ1-1|.|.|TRBV5-1
CASSLAQGTEAFF
TGCGCCAGCAGCTTGGCACAGGGCACTGAAGCTTTCTTT
>TRBJ2-3|.|.|TRBV27
CASSLDVGYTDTQYF
TGTGCCAGCAGTTTAGACGTCGGGTACACAGATACGCAGTATTTT
>TRBJ1-1|.|.|TRBV5-4
CASRSGKTTNTEAFF
TGTGCCAGCAGGTCCGGAAAGACAACTAACACTGAAGCTTTCTTT
>TRBJ1-2|.|TRBD1|TRBV6-5
CASSYGQGTGYTF
TGTGCCAGCAGTTACGGACAGGGGACGGGCTACACCTTC
>TRBJ1-1|.|.|TRBV28
CASKANRYNTEAFF
TGTGCCAGCAAAGCTAACAGATACAACACTGAAGCTTTCTTT
>TRBJ1-1|.|TRBD1|TRBV30
CAWGTEGAFF
TGTGCCTGGGGGACAGAGGGGGCTTTCTTT
>TRBJ2-7|once|TRBD1|TRBV6-5
CASRLDRLSYEQYF
TGTGCCAGCAGGCTGGACAGGCTCTCCTACGAGCAGTACTTC
>TRBJ2-2|few|.|TRBV12-5
CASGPPKNTGELFF
TGTGCTAGTGGCCCCCCTAAGAACACCGGGGAGCTGTTTTTT
>TRBJ2-7|.|TRBD1|TRBV6-5
CASSYRDRGPYEQYF
TGTGCCAGCAGCTACCGGGACAGGGGGCCTTACGAGCAGTACTTC
>TRBJ1-2|.|TRBD1|TRBV11-3
CASSSSGTGGGYTF
TGTGCCAGCAGCTCCTCCGGGACAGGGGGTGGCTACACCTTC
>TRBJ1-5|few|TRBD1|TRBV5-8
CASSWGTGGKNNQPQHF
TGTGCCAGCAGCTGGGGGACAGGGGGCAAGAACAATCAGCCCCAGCATTTT
>TRBJ2-3|.|TRBD2|TRBV9
CASSVDSGGPDTQYF
TGTGCCAGCAGCGTAGATAGCGGGGGCCCAGATACGCAGTATTTT
>TRBJ1-4|once|.|TRBV30
CAWSPLGPNEKLFF
TGTGCCTGGTCCCCCCTAGGCCCGAATGAAAAACTGTTTTTT
>TRBJ1-5|.|TRBD1|TRBV6-2/TRBV6-3
CASSRTGDQPQHF
TGTGCCAGCAGCCGGACAGGGGATCAGCCCCAGCATTTT
>TRBJ2-2|.|.|TRBV7-3
CASSLQGVNTGELFF
TGTGCCAGCAGCCTACAGGGAGTTAACACCGGGGAGCTGTTTTTT
>TRBJ2-1|.|TRBD2|TRBV7-9
CASSPGLAGSIYNEQFF
TGTGCCAGCAGCCCAGGACTAGCGGGATCAATCTACAATGAGCAGTTCTTC
>TRBJ2-1|.|.|TRBV7-2
CASSLAGVFYNEQFF
TGTGCCAGCAGCTTAGCGGGAGTCTTCTACAATGAGCAGTTCTTC
>TRBJ2-1|.|TRBD2|TRBV19
CASSISSGISNEQFF
TGTGCCAGTAGTATCTCAAGCGGGATAAGCAATGAGCAGTTCTTC
>TRBJ1-1|.|TRBD1|TRBV5-1
CASSLKGQGGSEAFF
TGCGCCAGCAGCTTGAAAGGACAGGGGGGGTCTGAAGCTTTCTTT
>TRBJ2-1|.|TRBD2|TRBV11-2
CASRTTSGSSYNEQFF
TGTGCCAGCAGAACCACTAGCGGGAGCTCCTACAATGAGCAGTTCTTC
>TRBJ1-1|.|.|TRBV5-5
CASSSLPLPNTEAFF
TGTGCCAGCAGCTCTCTACCCCTCCCGAACACTGAAGCTTTCTTT
>TRBJ1-3|.|TRBD1|TRBV15
CATSRQGQGMGNTIYF
TGTGCCACCAGCAGACAGGGACAGGGTATGGGTAACACCATATATTTT
>TRBJ1-2|.|.|TRBV5-6
CASSLARQGFTYGYTF
TGTGCCAGCAGCTTGGCTCGCCAGGGGTTTACGTATGGCTACACCTTC
>TRBJ1-1|.|TRBD1|TRBV19
CASKDRDRGRQTEAFF
TGTGCCAGTAAGGACCGGGACAGGGGACGACAAACTGAAGCTTTCTTT
>TRBJ1-4|.|TRBD1|TRBV5-1
CASSLELQGGEKLFF
TGCGCCAGCAGCTTGGAGTTACAGGGGGGCGAAAAACTGTTTTTT
>TRBJ1-2|.|.|TRBV3-1/TRBV3-2
CASSQSAGSYGYTF
TGTGCCAGCAGCCAATCGGCAGGGTCCTATGGCTACACCTTC
>TRBJ1-2|.|.|TRBV11-3
CASSFLGVTSSANYGYTF
TGTGCCAGCAGCTTCTTAGGGGTAACGTCGTCCGCGAACTATGGCTACACCTTC
>TRBJ1-1|.|.|TRBV27
CASSFTSDTEAFF
TGTGCCAGCAGTTTCACCTCAGACACTGAAGCTTTCTTT
>TRBJ1-6|.|TRBD1|TRBV9
CASSVGTVNSPLHF
TGTGCCAGCAGCGTGGGGACAGTCAATTCACCCCTCCACTTT
>TRBJ2-2|.|.|TRBV19
CASRKGTNTGELFF
TGTGCCAGTCGAAAGGGGACGAACACCGGGGAGCTGTTTTTT
>TRBJ1-4|.|.|TRBV2
CASIRGAQNEKLFF
TGTGCCAGCATCAGGGGCGCCCAGAATGAAAAACTGTTTTTT
>TRBJ1-2|.|.|TRBV5-1
CASKIGTTNYGYTF
TGCGCCAGTAAAATCGGGACAACCAACTATGGCTACACCTTC
>TRBJ2-2|.|.|TRBV15
CATSRAITGELFF
TGTGCCACCAGCAGAGCCATCACCGGGGAGCTGTTTTTT